These 20 T cell receptor beta chains share one sample of origin, sequenced in a study of human T cells and chemical hapten exposure. TCRdb reanalysed the RACE reads using MiXCR and keeps one entry per CDR3 protein. The sample contains 300,000 to 450,000 distinct CDR3 sequences, 5.1% of which appear only once. The time point denotes: pre-sensitization, week 0. Treatment defined: therapeutic diphenylcyclopropenone sensitization with weekly scalp DPC. Sequencing was performed on whole blood, taken in connection with sensitization to the hapten diphenylcyclopropenone (DPC). These receptors originate from a woman aged 45-59 years with alopecia areata. Some clones in this sample may be carry-over from other donors' samples.

The rearrangement uses TRBV11-2 and TRBJ1-2, with TRBD1 matching 9 bases. Germline V gene sequence: CDR1 SGHAT, CDR2 FQNNGV. The CDR3 consists of 15 residues. J lost 4 bases, V lost 6 bases, and 9 bases had no gene match. For the CDR3, the DNA is TGTGCCAGCAGTATCCGAGGACAGGGGTTCTATGGCTACACCTTC. It is translated as CASSIRGQGFYGYTF. The full variable domain, rest sourced from reference TRBV11-2 and TRBJ1-2, is EAGVAQSPRYKIIEKRQSVAFWCNPISGHATLYWYQQILGQGPKLLIQFQNNGVVDDSQLPKDRFSAERLKGVDSTLKIQPAKLEDSAVYLCASSIRGQGFYGYTFGSGTRLTVV.

In this sample, this clonotype turned up many times. This chain uses TRBV11-2 with TRBJ2-4, with TRBD2 as a possible D gene (7 bases). V was shortened by 3 bases and J by 5 bases, with 11 bases between the two germline ends. Germline-derived CDR1 and CDR2 are SGHAT and FQNNGV. This CDR3 has 14 amino acids. The CDR3 DNA sequence: TGTGCCAGCAGCTTGGGGGCGGGGGAAAACATTCAGTACTTC. This encodes CASSLGAGENIQYF.

This clonotype was recorded many times. The chain has TRBV12-3 or TRBV12-4 and TRBJ1-3; D remains unclear. The CDR3 is made up of 11 amino acids. The V end lost 6 bases, the J end lost 4 bases, and 4 bases lay between the germline ends. CDR3 DNA sequence: TGTGCCAGCAGCGGGGGAAACACCATATATTTT. Its protein is CASSGGNTIYF.

This clonotype was observed many times. V usage is TRBV10-1 and J usage is TRBJ2-7, with TRBD2 matching over 10 bases. With V trimmed by 5 bases and J by 3 bases, 1 base remained unmatched. The CDR3 has 13 amino acids. The V gene's germline CDR1 is WNHNN and CDR2 SYGVQD (reference sequence). The CDR3 DNA sequence: TGCGCCAGCAGTAGCGGGAGGGACTACGAGCAGTACTTC. Its translation is CASSSGRDYEQYF.

This clonotype came up many times. The chain links TRBV28 to TRBJ1-1, with a weak D call TRBD1 (6 bases). The germline V gene encodes CDR1 MDHEN and CDR2 SYDVKM. V was clipped by 8 bases and J by 1 base, with 11 bases between them. The CDR3 extends over 13 amino acids. The CDR3 DNA follows: TGTGCCAGCCGGCCGGGACAGAACACTGAAGCTTTCTTT. This gives the protein CASRPGQNTEAFF.

This clonotype was observed a single time. CDR3: CASRSGETLNTEAFF. CDR3 DNA: TGTGCCAGCAGGTCCGGAGAGACCTTGAACACTGAAGCTTTCTTT. The genes are TRBV12-3 or TRBV12-4 and TRBJ1-1; no definite D call. V lost 6 bases to trimming and J lost 0 bases, with 14 bases between them. The CDR3 is 15 residues long.

This clonotype was counted only a few times. The gene calls are TRBV27 and TRBJ2-7, with 7 bases aligning to TRBD1. Germline V CDR1 and CDR2: MNHEY, SMNVEV (reference sequence). Unmatched junction bases numbered 15, after V lost 10 bases and J lost 3 bases. The CDR3 spans 15 residues. CDR3 amino acids: CATQGGGQAHYEQYF. CDR3 DNA sequence: TGTGCCACCCAAGGGGGCGGGCAGGCCCACTACGAGCAGTACTTC.

This clonotype came up a few times. The V call is TRBV2, the J call TRBJ1-1; D possibly corresponds to TRBD1 (6 bases). Trimming took 7 bases from V and 5 from J, leaving 8 bases between them. The CDR3 spans 11 residues. Germline lookup yields CDR1 SNHLY and CDR2 FYNNEI. In nucleotides, the CDR3 is TGTGCCAGCAAAGGGGGGACTGAAGCTTTCTTT. It is translated as CASKGGTEAFF.

This clonotype came up a few times. The chain carries TRBV12-3 or TRBV12-4 and TRBJ2-4; D unresolved. V gave up 8 bases and J gave up 3 bases, with 11 bases separating them. CDR3 length: 13 amino acids. CDR3 residues: CASQLGFKNIQYF. CDR3 nucleotide sequence: TGTGCCAGCCAGTTGGGGTTCAAAAACATTCAGTACTTC.

This clonotype was found many times. The J gene is TRBJ1-2, the V gene TRBV6-5; D ambiguous. V was clipped by 5 bases and J by 3 bases, with 13 bases between them. Germline lookup yields CDR1 MNHEY and CDR2 SVGAGI. The CDR3 has 14 amino acids. CDR3 sequence: CASSVGVGYYGYTF. The CDR3 bases are TGTGCCAGCAGTGTTGGGGTGGGATACTATGGCTACACCTTC.

The chain is built from TRBV5-1 and TRBJ2-7; 11 bases are a match to TRBD2. Trimming removed 3 bases from V and 5 bases from J; junction bases left unmatched: 13. The CDR3 sequence is 17 residues long. CDR1 and CDR2 (germline): SGHRS, YFSETQ. The CDR3 bases are TGCGCCAGCAGCTCCGGAAACTTACTAGCGGGAGCCAACGAGCAGTACTTC. It specifies CASSSGNLLAGANEQYF. Based on the CDR3 plus reference TRBV5-1 and TRBJ2-7, the full variable domain is KAGVTQTPRYLIKTRGQQVTLSCSPISGHRSVSWYQQTPGQGLQFLFEYFSETQRNKGNFPGRFSGRQFSNSRSEMNVSTLELGDSALYLCASSSGNLLAGANEQYFGPGTRLTVT.

V is TRBV29-1 and J is TRBJ1-2; D remains ambiguous. This CDR3 is 16 amino acids long. Trimming removed 0 bases at V and 2 bases at J, with 16 bases between. Per the germline V gene, CDR1 is SQVTM and CDR2 is ANQGSEA. CDR3 region: CSVEDRLRHTNYGYTF. DNA for the CDR3: TGCAGCGTTGAAGATCGCCTGCGGCATACAAACTATGGCTACACCTTC.

This clonotype has ten or more counts. V gene TRBV20-1 combines with J gene TRBJ2-7, with D perhaps TRBD1 (5 bases). Germline CDR1 reads DFQATT; CDR2 reads SNEGSKA (reference sequence). This CDR3 region has 13 residues. The V end lost 6 bases, the J end lost 3 bases, and 15 bases lay between the germline ends. Here the CDR3 reads CSAGWGSGYEQYF. DNA for the CDR3: TGCAGTGCGGGATGGGGCTCCGGCTACGAGCAGTACTTC.

This clonotype has a count of ten or more. As DNA, the CDR3 is TGCGCCAGCAGCTTGGGCGGGTGGCAAGAGACCCAGTACTTC. It codes for CASSLGGWQETQYF. This rearrangement joins TRBV5-1 to TRBJ2-5; maybe TRBD2 (5 bases). The V end was cut by 0 bases, the J end by 2 bases, with 8 bases between. Germline CDR1 reads SGHRS; CDR2 reads YFSETQ. CDR3 length: 14 amino acids. Full variable domain (remainder filled in from reference TRBV5-1 and TRBJ2-5): KAGVTQTPRYLIKTRGQQVTLSCSPISGHRSVSWYQQTPGQGLQFLFEYFSETQRNKGNFPGRFSGRQFSNSRSEMNVSTLELGDSALYLCASSLGGWQETQYFGPGTRLLVL.

This clonotype has ten or more counts. The rearrangement uses TRBV30 and TRBJ1-2; D uncertain. CDR1 and CDR2 from the germline V gene are GTSNPN and SVGIG (reference sequence). V dropped 5 bases and J dropped 5 bases, with 12 bases sitting between them. The CDR3 totals 12 residues. In nucleotides, the CDR3 is TGTGCCTGGGAACAACCTGGTTATGGCTACACCTTC. Translation: CAWEQPGYGYTF.

In this sample, this clonotype turned up a few times. V usage is TRBV7-9 and J usage is TRBJ1-3; D remains unclear. Trimming removed 2 bases from V and 9 bases from J, with 20 bases in between. CDR1 SEHNR and CDR2 FQNEAQ come from the germline V gene (reference sequence). The CDR3 is 16 residues long. The CDR3 DNA reads TGTGCCAGCAGCTTAAATCCCCCCAGCGGTCGTGGCACCATATATTTT. Residues: CASSLNPPSGRGTIYF.

In this sample, this clonotype turned up a few times. The chain uses TRBV30 and TRBJ1-5; 9 bases agree with TRBD1. V lost 1 base to trimming and J lost 6 bases; unmatched junction nucleotides: 10. CDR1 and CDR2 from the germline V gene are GTSNPN and SVGIG (reference sequence). This CDR3 spans 16 amino acids. For the CDR3, the DNA is TGTGCCTGGAGTGCGCACAGGGGGCTTTTGTTTCAGCCCCAGCATTTT. It codes for CAWSAHRGLLFQPQHF.

This clonotype was observed at least ten times. One end of the junction does not line up with germline, which may come from a read error. CDR3 in DNA: TGCGCCAGCAGTTATTTCGACGGCAGGCCCGAGGGTCACTTC. This codes for CASSYFDGRPEGHF. This rearrangement joins TRBV5-1 to TRBJ1-2; D not resolved. The CDR3 covers 14 residues. From germline, CDR1 is SGHRS and CDR2 YFSETQ.

The rearrangement links TRBV11-2 to TRBJ1-2; D might be TRBD1 (5 bases). The V end lost 5 bases, the J end lost 5 bases, and 15 bases lay between the germline ends. The CDR3 has 14 residues. Germline CDR1 reads SGHAT; CDR2 reads FQNNGV. In nucleotides, the CDR3 is TGTGCCAGCAGCCCCCGATTAGGGGCATATGGCTACACCTTC. This sequence encodes CASSPRLGAYGYTF.

A word on this clonotype: This may arise from a read error, as a much more abundant clone is one base away. The rearrangement links TRBV27 to TRBJ2-1; TRBD1 agrees at 10 bases. The CDR3 length is 16 residues. Germline CDR1 MNHEY, CDR2 SMNVEV (reference sequence). The CDR3 loop reads CTSRLEGTGVYNEQFF. The CDR3 DNA reads as TGTACCAGCAGATTGGAGGGGACAGGGGTCTACAATGAGCAGTTCTTC.